This T cell receptor (beta chain) was profiled in a study of Ad26.COV2.S vaccination and SARS-CoV-2 variants (dated by TCRdb to about 2021). Looking at the study overall: TCRbeta repertoire sequencing served as the tool for gauging how specific and how broad the SARS-CoV-2-reactive T cell receptors were following Ad26.COV2.S vaccination. A total of some 30 samples were included in the TCR-sequenced set, comprising around 19 Ad26.COV2.S vaccine recipients, 5 placebo recipients and 8 SARS-CoV-2 convalescent individuals. Broader findings and caveats from the paper: After vaccination, spike-specific CD8+ and CD4+ T cell responses were reported to show substantial breadth. Comparable non-spike TCR breadth was observed between vaccine and placebo recipients, consistent with only spike being contained in the vaccine. Higher spike-specific TCR breadth was observed in Ad26.COV2.S recipients than in placebo recipients (P = 0.0014). The authors noted that the TCR breadth and depth analyses may have underestimated total T cell responses.

The immunoSEQ Assay was the method used to sequence TCRbeta CDR3 regions. After extraction, genomic DNA underwent amplification by bias-controlled multiplex PCR, followed by high-throughput sequencing. The original pipeline was this. To quantify the absolute abundance of every unique TCRbeta CDR3 region, sequences were collapsed and filtered. Usable DNA was measured by amplifying reference genes present in all nucleated cells, and TCRbeta template counts were normalized to that usable DNA to estimate T cell fraction. Repertoire TCRs were annotated as SARS-CoV-2-specific when V gene, CDR3 amino acid sequence and J gene were exactly matched to a known reactive TCR set. The reference SARS-CoV-2 TCR set was derived from MIRA and filtered for enrichment in COVID-19-positive ImmuneCODE repertoires, a step that removed public or cross-reactive TCRs. Drawing on the MIRA antigens, annotated TCRs were analysed further at the level of specific ORF or position within ORF. Depth was the summed frequency of annotated unique rearrangements, while breadth was defined as annotated unique rearrangements over total unique productive rearrangements. Group comparisons of TCR breadth used two-sided Wilcoxon rank-sum tests. Imported from immuneACCESS, the table was reduced by TCRdb to in-frame sequences with V and J called. These copies leave out some clones; in studies compared against another copy, an unresolved V gene accounts for under half, and the cause of the remainder is not known. The D gene and trimming were derived from the DNA, and the V and J assignments and clone size from that table. This sample comprises approximately 400,000 clones, under 95% of them detected only once. The biggest ten clones account for under 4% of the sample.

Reading the germline V gene (reference sequence) gives CDR1 SGHNT and CDR2 YYREEE. Here V drops 3 bases and J drops 3 bases, and the junction holds 8 bases not matched to any gene. Reading from cysteine to phenylalanine, the CDR3 counts 15 amino acids. The only DNA kept is the CDR3, 45 bases in frame from the first base. This clone was observed a handful of times. This clone's antigen is unknown. Base qualities are missing; no much larger clone stands one base away. In light of the paper, this sample's time point label describes: individuals recovered from natural SARS-CoV-2 infection. This clonotype originated in a human donor who had recovered from COVID-19. The sample in question was peripheral blood, obtained after recovery from COVID-19. This sequence uses TRBV5-4 and TRBJ1-2; 7 bases in the middle match TRBD1. CDR3 protein: CASSSDRAPDYGYTF. The DNA is as follows: TGTGCCAGCAGCTCTGACAGGGCCCCGGACTATGGCTACACCTTC.